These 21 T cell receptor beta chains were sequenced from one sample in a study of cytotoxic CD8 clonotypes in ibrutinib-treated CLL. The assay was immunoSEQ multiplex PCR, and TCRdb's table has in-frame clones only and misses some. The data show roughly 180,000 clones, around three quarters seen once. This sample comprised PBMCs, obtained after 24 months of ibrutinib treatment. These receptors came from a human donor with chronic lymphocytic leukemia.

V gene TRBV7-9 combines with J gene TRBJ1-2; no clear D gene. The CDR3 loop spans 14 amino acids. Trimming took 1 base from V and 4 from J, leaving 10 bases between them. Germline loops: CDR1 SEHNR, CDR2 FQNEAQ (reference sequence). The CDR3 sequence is CASSLGEAVYGYTF. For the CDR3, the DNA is TGTGCCAGCAGCTTAGGGGAGGCGGTCTATGGCTACACCTTC. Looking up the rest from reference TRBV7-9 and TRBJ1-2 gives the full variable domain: DTGVSQNPRHKITKRGQNVTFRCDPISEHNRLYWYRQTLGQGPEFLTYFQNEAQLEKSRLLSDRFSAERPKGSFSTLEIQRTEQGDSAMYLCASSLGEAVYGYTFGSGTRLTVV.

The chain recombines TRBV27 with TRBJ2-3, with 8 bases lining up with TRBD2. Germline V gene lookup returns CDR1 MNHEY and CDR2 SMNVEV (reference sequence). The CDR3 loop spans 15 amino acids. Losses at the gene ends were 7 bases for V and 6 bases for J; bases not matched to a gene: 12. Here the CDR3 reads CASTSKAGVLDTQYF. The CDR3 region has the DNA TGTGCCAGCACCTCCAAAGCGGGAGTGTTGGATACGCAGTATTTT.

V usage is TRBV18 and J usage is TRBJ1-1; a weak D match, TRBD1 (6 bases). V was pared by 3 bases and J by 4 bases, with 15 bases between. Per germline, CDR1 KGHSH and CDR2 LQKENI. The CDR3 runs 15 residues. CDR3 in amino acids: CASSPQDRPSTEAFF. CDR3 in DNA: TGTGCCAGCTCACCCCAAGACAGGCCCTCCACTGAAGCTTTCTTT.

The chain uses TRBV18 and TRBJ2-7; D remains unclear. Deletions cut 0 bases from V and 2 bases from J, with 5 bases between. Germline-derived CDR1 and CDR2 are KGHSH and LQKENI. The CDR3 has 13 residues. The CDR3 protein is CASSPPGTYEQYF. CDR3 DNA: TGTGCCAGCTCACCACCTGGGACCTACGAGCAGTACTTC.

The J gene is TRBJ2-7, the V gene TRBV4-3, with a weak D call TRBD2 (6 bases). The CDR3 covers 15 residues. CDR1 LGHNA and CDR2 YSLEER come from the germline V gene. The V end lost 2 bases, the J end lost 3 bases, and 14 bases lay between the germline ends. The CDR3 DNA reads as TGCGCCAGCAGCCAATCGACCGGGCGGGACTACGAGCAGTACTTC. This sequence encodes CASSQSTGRDYEQYF.

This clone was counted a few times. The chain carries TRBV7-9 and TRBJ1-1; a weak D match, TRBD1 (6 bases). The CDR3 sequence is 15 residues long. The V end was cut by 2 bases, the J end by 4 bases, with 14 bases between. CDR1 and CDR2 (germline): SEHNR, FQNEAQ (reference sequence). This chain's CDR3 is CASSLNWGPSTEAFF. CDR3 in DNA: TGTGCCAGCAGCTTAAACTGGGGGCCTAGCACTGAAGCTTTCTTT.

CDR3 sequence (DNA): TGCGCCAGCAGCTTGGGTCAGACGGAGAATGAAAAACTGTTTTTT. Protein sequence: CASSLGQTENEKLFF. This rearrangement joins TRBV5-1 to TRBJ1-4; D call uncertain. Per the germline V gene, CDR1 is SGHRS and CDR2 is YFSETQ. CDR3 size: 15 residues. With 0 bases removed from V and 5 bases from J, the gap between germline ends came to 11 bases. Full variable domain (missing parts from reference TRBV5-1 and TRBJ1-4): KAGVTQTPRYLIKTRGQQVTLSCSPISGHRSVSWYQQTPGQGLQFLFEYFSETQRNKGNFPGRFSGRQFSNSRSEMNVSTLELGDSALYLCASSLGQTENEKLFFGSGTQLSVL.

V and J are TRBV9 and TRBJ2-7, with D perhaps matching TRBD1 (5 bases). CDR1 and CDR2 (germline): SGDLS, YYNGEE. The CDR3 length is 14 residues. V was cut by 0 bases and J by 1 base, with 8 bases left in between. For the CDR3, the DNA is TGTGCCAGCAGCGTAGATAGGGGATCCTACGAGCAGTACTTC. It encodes CASSVDRGSYEQYF. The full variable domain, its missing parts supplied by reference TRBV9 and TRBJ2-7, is DSGVTQTPKHLITATGQRVTLRCSPRSGDLSVYWYQQSLDQGLQFLIQYYNGEERAKGNILERFSAQQFPDLHSELNLSSLELGDSALYFCASSVDRGSYEQYFGPGTRLTVT.

The CDR3, as DNA: TGTGCCACCAGCAGTGGGAGTTACAATGAGCAGTTCTTC. Its protein is CATSSGSYNEQFF. The chain links TRBV15 to TRBJ2-1, with D perhaps matching TRBD2 (5 bases). This CDR3 contains 13 residues. The germline V gene encodes CDR1 LNHNV and CDR2 YYDKDF (reference sequence). The V and J ends lost 3 bases and 4 bases respectively, with 7 bases between them.

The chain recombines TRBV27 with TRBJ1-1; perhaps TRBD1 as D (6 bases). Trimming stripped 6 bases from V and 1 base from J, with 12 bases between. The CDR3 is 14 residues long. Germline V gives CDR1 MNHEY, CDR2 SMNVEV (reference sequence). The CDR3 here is CASREETGNTEAFF. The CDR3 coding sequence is TGTGCCAGCAGGGAAGAGACAGGGAACACTGAAGCTTTCTTT.

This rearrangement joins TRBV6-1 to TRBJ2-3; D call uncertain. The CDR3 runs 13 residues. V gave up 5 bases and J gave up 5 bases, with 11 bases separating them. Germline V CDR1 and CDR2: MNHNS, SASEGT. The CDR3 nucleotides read TGTGCCAGCAGTTTATGGGCAGGAGATACGCAGTATTTT. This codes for CASSLWAGDTQYF.

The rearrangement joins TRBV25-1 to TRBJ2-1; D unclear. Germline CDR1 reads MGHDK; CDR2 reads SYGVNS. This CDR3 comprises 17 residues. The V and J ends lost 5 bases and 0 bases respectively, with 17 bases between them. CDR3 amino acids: CASSHTSGKTSYNEQFF. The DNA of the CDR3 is TGTGCCAGCAGTCACACATCAGGCAAAACCTCCTACAATGAGCAGTTCTTC. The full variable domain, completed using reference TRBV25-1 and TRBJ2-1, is EADIYQTPRYLVIGTGKKITLECSQTMGHDKMYWYQQDPGMELHLIHYSYGVNSTEKGDLSSESTVSRIRTEHFPLTLESARPSHTSQYLCASSHTSGKTSYNEQFFGPGTRLTVL.

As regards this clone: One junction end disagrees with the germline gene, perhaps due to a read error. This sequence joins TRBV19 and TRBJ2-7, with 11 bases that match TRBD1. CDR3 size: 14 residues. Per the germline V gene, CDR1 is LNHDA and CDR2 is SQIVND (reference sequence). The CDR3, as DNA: TGTGCCAGTAGCATAGGGACAGGGGGTTTCGAGCAGTACTTC. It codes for CASSIGTGGFEQYF.

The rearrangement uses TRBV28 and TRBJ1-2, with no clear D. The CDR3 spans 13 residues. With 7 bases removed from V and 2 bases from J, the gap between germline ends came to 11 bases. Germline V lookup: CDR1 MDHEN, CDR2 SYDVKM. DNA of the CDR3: TGTGCCAGCAACAAACAGAGAAACTATGGCTACACCTTC. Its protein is CASNKQRNYGYTF.

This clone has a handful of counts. The CDR3 DNA reads TGTGCCAGCAGCTTGGTAGGCGTTAGGGAGACCCAGTACTTC. This sequence encodes CASSLVGVRETQYF. This rearrangement joins TRBV5-6 to TRBJ2-5; D ambiguous. Germline CDR1 SGHDT, CDR2 YYEEEE. Trimming left V 0 bases short and J 5 bases short, with 11 bases between. This CDR3 has 14 amino acids.

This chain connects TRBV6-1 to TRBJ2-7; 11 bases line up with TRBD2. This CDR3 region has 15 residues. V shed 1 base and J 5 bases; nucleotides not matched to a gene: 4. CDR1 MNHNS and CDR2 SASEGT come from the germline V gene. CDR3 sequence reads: CASSEELAGVHEQYF. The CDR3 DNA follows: TGTGCCAGCAGTGAAGAACTAGCGGGAGTCCACGAGCAGTACTTC.

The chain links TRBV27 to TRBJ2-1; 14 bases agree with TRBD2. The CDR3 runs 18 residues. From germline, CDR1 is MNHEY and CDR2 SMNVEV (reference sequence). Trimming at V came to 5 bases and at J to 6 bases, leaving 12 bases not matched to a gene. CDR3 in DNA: TGTGCCAGCAGTGGGGGGCGACTAGCGGGAGGGCCGGGCAATGAGCAGTTCTTC. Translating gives CASSGGRLAGGPGNEQFF.

This CDR3 reads CASKRQGSSSGGDIQYF. In DNA form, the CDR3 reads TGTGCCAGCAAGAGACAGGGGTCGTCGTCCGGCGGGGACATTCAGTACTTC. V and J are TRBV27 and TRBJ2-4; TRBD1 agrees at 8 bases. The trim removed 7 bases at V and 8 bases at J, leaving 19 bases unmatched. The CDR3 is 17 amino acids. Germline V gene lookup returns CDR1 MNHEY and CDR2 SMNVEV (reference sequence).

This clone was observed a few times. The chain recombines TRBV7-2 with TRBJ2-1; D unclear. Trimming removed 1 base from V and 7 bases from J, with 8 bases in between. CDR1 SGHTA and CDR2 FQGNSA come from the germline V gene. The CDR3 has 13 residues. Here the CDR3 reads CASSLGVWNEQFF. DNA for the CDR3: TGTGCCAGCAGCTTAGGAGTATGGAATGAGCAGTTCTTC. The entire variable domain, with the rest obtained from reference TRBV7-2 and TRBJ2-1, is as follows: GAGVSQSPSNKVTEKGKDVELRCDPISGHTALYWYRQSLGQGLEFLIYFQGNSAPDKSGLPSDRFSAERTGGSVSTLTIQRTQQEDSAVYLCASSLGVWNEQFFGPGTRLTVL.

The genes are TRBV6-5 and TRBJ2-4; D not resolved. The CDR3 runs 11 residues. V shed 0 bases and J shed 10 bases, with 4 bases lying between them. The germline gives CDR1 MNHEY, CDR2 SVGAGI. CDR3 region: CASSYSGIQYF. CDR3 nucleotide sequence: TGTGCCAGCAGTTACTCGGGGATTCAGTACTTC.

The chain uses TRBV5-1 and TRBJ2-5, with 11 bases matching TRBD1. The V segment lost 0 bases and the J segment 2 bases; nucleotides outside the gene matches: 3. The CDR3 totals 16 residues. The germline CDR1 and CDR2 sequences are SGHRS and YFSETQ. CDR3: CASSLVGTGGQETQYF. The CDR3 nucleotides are TGCGCCAGCAGCTTGGTTGGGACAGGGGGACAAGAGACCCAGTACTTC.